The source of this TCR beta chain is a study of CD8 T cells in ankylosing spondylitis. Study results and limitations: Those disease-linked clones were CD8+; they were also relatively rare in peripheral blood. It appeared that ankylosing spondylitis blood was characterized by a TCR beta motif of roughly 8 highly homologous variants.

The CDR3 length is 13 residues. CDR1 is SNHLY and CDR2 is FYNNEI in the germline V gene. Deletions cut 8 bases from V and 4 bases from J, with 12 bases between. Remarks on this clonotype: Antigen: not known.

The TCR beta libraries were generated through quantitative 5'-RACE incorporating molecular barcodes. TCRdb redid the calling of the 5' RACE reads with MiXCR, one entry per CDR3 protein. Among 750,000 to 850,000 distinct CDR3 sequences, approximately 10% were seen once, and the ten largest hold about 0.49%. The chain links TRBV2 to TRBJ2-1; no clear D gene. The TCR sequence derives from a male donor with ankylosing spondylitis. The sample comprised blood, either unsorted or a sorted T cell fraction (not recorded which). Written as DNA, the CDR3 is TGTGCCAGCGGAAGGACCTTATACAATGAGCAGTTCTTC. Its translation: CASGRTLYNEQFF. Drawing the rest from reference TRBV2 and TRBJ2-1, the complete variable domain is EPEVTQTPSHQVTQMGQEVILRCVPISNHLYFYWYRQILGQKVEFLVSFYNNEISEKSEIFDDQFSVERPDGSNFTLKIRSTKLEDSAMYFCASGRTLYNEQFFGPGTRLTVL.